These 17 T cell receptor beta chains originate from one sample sequenced in a study of T-cell memory formation after mild COVID-19. TCRdb fed the 5' RACE reads into MiXCR, producing one record per CDR3 protein. The sample contains about 410,000 distinct CDR3 sequences, more than 20% of which appear only once. Sequencing was carried out using PBMCs or a T cell subset sorted from them (not recorded which). The source of these receptors is an adult woman who had mild COVID-19 (a few samples of this study predate the infection). Cell type and time point are not known.

The CDR3 region has the DNA TGTGCCAGCAGCCCAAGACACCTACCCTCCAACGGCGAGCAGTACTTC. Its protein is CASSPRHLPSNGEQYF. V usage is TRBV9 and J usage is TRBJ2-7; D gene uncertain. The V end lost 4 bases, the J end lost 6 bases, and 23 bases lay between the germline ends. Germline V lookup: CDR1 SGDLS, CDR2 YYNGEE. This CDR3 comprises 16 residues.

This clonotype was seen more than once but under ten times. The rearrangement links TRBV12-3 or TRBV12-4 to TRBJ2-2; 7 bases map to TRBD2. V shed 3 bases and J 1 base; nucleotides not matched to a gene: 2. This CDR3 comprises 15 residues. CDR3 DNA sequence: TGTGCCAGCAGTTTCCGCGGGAGGAACACCGGGGAGCTGTTTTTT. It translates to CASSFRGRNTGELFF.

This clonotype has ten or more counts. This chain's CDR3 is CASSPHVGESTDTQYF. CDR3 DNA sequence: TGTGCCAGCAGTCCCCATGTGGGGGAAAGCACAGATACGCAGTATTTT. The chain has TRBV25-1 and TRBJ2-3; D tentatively reads TRBD1 or TRBD2 (5 bases each). Germline CDR1 MGHDK, CDR2 SYGVNS. Trimming shortened V by 5 bases and J by 0 bases, and 15 bases separated the two germline ends. The length of the CDR3 is 16 residues.

The chain links TRBV7-3 to TRBJ2-2; a possible D gene is TRBD2 (5 bases). Germline V lookup: CDR1 SGHTA, CDR2 FQGTGA. There are 18 residues in the CDR3. Trimming removed 5 bases at V and 7 bases at J, with 26 bases between. The CDR3 loop is CASSPRPLVGENNGELFF. Here the CDR3 DNA reads TGTGCCAGCAGCCCCCGCCCCCTCGTGGGAGAAAATAACGGGGAGCTGTTTTTT.

This clonotype was found a few times. V is TRBV29-1 and J is TRBJ2-1, with 11 bases fitting TRBD2. The V and J ends lost 4 bases and 5 bases, in that order; junction bases with no gene match: 4. This CDR3 region has 14 residues. Germline V gene sequence: CDR1 SQVTM, CDR2 ANQGSEA. CDR3 protein: CSVGLTSGDNEQFF. The CDR3 DNA follows: TGCAGCGTTGGCCTGACTAGCGGGGACAATGAGCAGTTCTTC.

The rearrangement joins TRBV12-3 or TRBV12-4 to TRBJ2-1; D call uncertain. V lost 4 bases and J 3 bases, leaving 13 bases between the germline ends. The CDR3 loop spans 15 amino acids. In nucleotides, the CDR3 is TGTGCCAGCAGTTCCCCCGGCCAAGACTACAATGAGCAGTTCTTC. Translated: CASSSPGQDYNEQFF.

There are a few counts of this clonotype. The V and J genes are TRBV4-1 and TRBJ2-1; no clear D. V was trimmed by 4 bases and J by 5 bases, leaving 9 bases between them. The germline gives CDR1 MGHRA, CDR2 YSYEKL. CDR3 length: 13 residues. DNA of the CDR3: TGCGCCAGCAGCCGAGGTATCCACAATGAGCAGTTCTTC. Translating gives CASSRGIHNEQFF.

This clonotype was counted only a few times. This chain connects TRBV18 to TRBJ2-7; TRBD2 is a possible D gene (6 bases). Trimming removed 3 bases from V and 2 bases from J, with 11 bases in between. CDR3 length equals 14 residues. The germline V gene has CDR1 KGHSH and CDR2 LQKENI. The CDR3 protein is CASSPRDFAYEQYF. The CDR3 nucleotides read TGTGCCAGCTCACCGCGGGATTTCGCCTACGAGCAGTACTTC.

The V gene is TRBV11-3, the J gene TRBJ2-1; perhaps TRBD1 as D (6 bases). V shed 4 bases and J shed 5 bases, with 21 bases lying between them. The CDR3 contains 17 residues. The germline gives CDR1 SGHNT, CDR2 YENEEA. CDR3 nucleotides: TGTGCCAGCAGCTCATACCGTGGGGGCCCGAAGAACAATGAGCAGTTCTTC. It yields the protein CASSSYRGGPKNNEQFF.

This clonotype appeared a few times. The chain is built from TRBV24-1 and TRBJ2-1, with 9 bases lining up with TRBD1. Germline trimming cut 8 bases from V and 6 bases from J; bases unmatched to any gene: 4. Germline CDR1 and CDR2: KGHDR and SFDVKD. The length of the CDR3 is 13 residues. The CDR3 region is CATTRTGVNEQFF. The CDR3 DNA reads as TGTGCCACCACACGGACAGGGGTCAATGAGCAGTTCTTC.

Only a few counts were recorded for this clonotype. The genes are TRBV5-5 and TRBJ2-5; the D gene is possibly TRBD1 (5 bases). The CDR3 loop spans 12 amino acids. The V gene lost 7 bases and the J gene lost 1 base, with 8 bases spanning the gap. CDR1 SGHKS and CDR2 YYEKEE come from the germline V gene (reference sequence). For the CDR3, the DNA is TGTGCCAGCCAGACAGTCCAAGAGACCCAGTACTTC. Translation gives CASQTVQETQYF.

This clonotype was detected a few times. Here the CDR3 DNA reads TGTGCCAGCAGCTTAGCGCGGGAGACACAAGCTTTCTTT. It encodes CASSLARETQAFF. This chain uses TRBV7-2 with TRBJ1-1; no clear D gene. Deletions cut 0 bases from V and 9 bases from J, with 11 bases between. The CDR3 consists of 13 residues. CDR1 and CDR2 from the germline V gene are SGHTA and FQGNSA.

V and J are TRBV20-1 and TRBJ1-1; D possibly corresponds to TRBD1 (5 bases). CDR1 and CDR2 (germline): DFQATT, SNEGSKA (reference sequence). The CDR3 totals 12 residues. V was pared by 6 bases and J by 6 bases, with 14 bases between. In DNA form, the CDR3 reads TGCAGTGCACCTCTAGGACACGCTGAAGCTTTCTTT. Residues: CSAPLGHAEAFF.

The CDR3 sequence: CASSLGQGVKETQYF. The CDR3 nucleotides are TGTGCCAGCAGCTTGGGACAGGGGGTAAAAGAGACCCAGTACTTC. V usage is TRBV7-3 and J usage is TRBJ2-5; 11 nucleotides align to TRBD1. The V segment lost 3 bases and the J segment 3 bases; nucleotides outside the gene matches: 3. This CDR3 has 15 amino acids. CDR1 is SGHTA, CDR2 FQGTGA, per germline.

This chain links TRBV3-1 with TRBJ2-7, with D tentatively TRBD2 (5 bases). CDR1 and CDR2 from the germline V gene are LGHDT and YNNKEL (reference sequence). There are 16 residues in the CDR3. Trimming took off 4 bases at V and 2 bases at J, with 18 bases between the two ends. The CDR3 protein is CASSPIETDGTYEQYF. The CDR3 DNA reads as TGTGCCAGCAGCCCGATAGAAACGGACGGGACCTACGAGCAGTACTTC.

The genes are TRBV6-1 and TRBJ1-2; D may be TRBD1 (6 bases). The germline V gene has CDR1 MNHNS and CDR2 SASEGT. V was pared by 7 bases and J by 5 bases, with 23 bases between. The CDR3 spans 16 residues. Here the CDR3 DNA reads TGTGCCAGCAAGGGCAGGGGAGAATACACCCAATATGGCTACACCTTC. This sequence encodes CASKGRGEYTQYGYTF.

The rearrangement uses TRBV6-5 and TRBJ1-1; D not resolved. Trimming left V 0 bases short and J 4 bases short, with 9 bases between. The CDR3 sequence is 14 residues long. In germline, CDR1 is MNHEY, CDR2 SVGAGI. The CDR3 sequence: CASSYSYRGTEAFF. CDR3 in DNA: TGTGCCAGCAGTTACTCGTACCGCGGCACTGAAGCTTTCTTT.